A single sample gave rise to the 10 T cell receptor beta chains below, sequenced in a study of shared clonotypes between healthy human individuals. Naive CD8 cells lacked CD45RO, underwent positive selection for CCR7 and left out terminally differentiated effector memory CD45RA+ cells. Sequenced by immunoSEQ multiplex PCR; TCRdb stores in-frame clones only, minus some. The sample shows about 650,000 clones, 95% to 96% of them seen only once. Material: naive CD8+ T cells sorted from blood. The source of these receptors is a woman between 25 and 40 years old in good health.

V is TRBV28 and J is TRBJ2-1, with D tentatively TRBD1 (6 bases). This CDR3 has 12 residues. The V gene's germline CDR1 is MDHEN and CDR2 SYDVKM. Trimming left V 6 bases short and J 9 bases short, with 12 bases between. The CDR3 region is CASRGALIEQFF. CDR3 bases: TGTGCCAGCAGGGGGGCTCTCATTGAGCAGTTCTTC.

For the CDR3, the DNA is TGTGCCACCTCGGGGGGGGCGATAAGTTTCACTGAAGCTTTCTTT. Encoded protein: CATSGGAISFTEAFF. The V gene is TRBV2, the J gene TRBJ1-1; D is possibly TRBD1 (6 bases). Trimming took off 10 bases at V and 4 bases at J, with 22 bases between the two ends. The CDR3 length is 15 residues. Looked up from germline, CDR1 is SNHLY and CDR2 is FYNNEI.

The chain recombines TRBV10-2 with TRBJ2-1; no clear D gene. This CDR3 has 15 amino acids. Trimming pared 4 bases from V and 0 bases from J, leaving 10 bases between. The germline V gene encodes CDR1 WSHSY and CDR2 SAAADI. CDR3: CASSVLGLSYNEQFF. DNA for the CDR3: TGCGCCAGCAGTGTTCTCGGGCTCTCCTACAATGAGCAGTTCTTC.

J is TRBJ2-7 and V is TRBV27, with TRBD2 as a possible D gene (6 bases). Germline V gene lookup returns CDR1 MNHEY and CDR2 SMNVEV (reference sequence). V was clipped by 5 bases and J by 2 bases, with 13 bases between them. This CDR3 contains 14 residues. This CDR3 reads CASSHGLTTYEQYF. The CDR3 DNA is TGTGCCAGCAGTCACGGACTAACCACCTACGAGCAGTACTTC.

The J gene is TRBJ1-5, the V gene TRBV10-3; a possible D gene is TRBD1 (5 bases). The ends were cut back, 3 bases at V and 6 bases at J, with 12 bases in the middle. The CDR3 is made up of 14 amino acids. Germline assignment: CDR1 ENHRY and CDR2 SYGVKD. The CDR3 region has the DNA TGTGCCATCAGTGATCCGCAGGGACCTCAGCCCCAGCATTTT. Translation: CAISDPQGPQPQHF.

J is TRBJ2-2 and V is TRBV27; TRBD2 matches 9 bases. Germline V lookup: CDR1 MNHEY, CDR2 SMNVEV (reference sequence). The CDR3 consists of 15 residues. V was clipped by 6 bases and J by 5 bases; unmatched bases: 7. CDR3 loop: CASRVAGEGTGELFF. DNA for the CDR3: TGTGCCAGCAGGGTAGCGGGAGAAGGAACCGGGGAGCTGTTTTTT.

This clone came up once. The rearrangement joins TRBV9 to TRBJ2-7; a possible D gene is TRBD1 (6 bases). Germline CDR1 is SGDLS and CDR2 is YYNGEE. The CDR3 contains 16 residues. V was clipped by 6 bases and J by 2 bases, with 21 bases between them. The CDR3 sequence is CASTPEDSRATYEQYF. CDR3 bases: TGTGCCAGCACCCCCGAGGACAGCCGGGCTACCTACGAGCAGTACTTC.

The chain has TRBV30 and TRBJ2-7; TRBD1 agrees at 8 bases. V dropped 8 bases and J dropped 6; count of bases not matched to a gene: 9. Germline assignment: CDR1 GTSNPN and CDR2 SVGIG (reference sequence). The CDR3 runs to 12 residues. CDR3 protein: CAAGQGNIEQYF. In DNA, the CDR3 is TGTGCCGCTGGACAGGGAAACATCGAGCAGTACTTC.

This clone appeared a single time. The DNA is left out, because the CDR3 cannot be placed on it with certainty; the CDR3 is given as TCRdb lists it. The rearrangement joins TRBV10-2 to TRBJ1-2. From germline, CDR1 is WSHSY and CDR2 SAAADI. The CDR3 is 11 amino acids long, termini counted. The CDR3 spells CASSGFGEGTF.

The chain has TRBV2 and TRBJ1-5; D is perhaps TRBD1 (6 bases). From germline, CDR1 is SNHLY and CDR2 FYNNEI. This CDR3 region has 18 residues. V dropped 0 bases and J dropped 2 bases, with 17 bases sitting between them. CDR3: CASSEAHAGGGGNQPQHF. The CDR3 DNA reads TGTGCCAGCAGTGAAGCGCACGCGGGGGGCGGGGGCAATCAGCCCCAGCATTTT.